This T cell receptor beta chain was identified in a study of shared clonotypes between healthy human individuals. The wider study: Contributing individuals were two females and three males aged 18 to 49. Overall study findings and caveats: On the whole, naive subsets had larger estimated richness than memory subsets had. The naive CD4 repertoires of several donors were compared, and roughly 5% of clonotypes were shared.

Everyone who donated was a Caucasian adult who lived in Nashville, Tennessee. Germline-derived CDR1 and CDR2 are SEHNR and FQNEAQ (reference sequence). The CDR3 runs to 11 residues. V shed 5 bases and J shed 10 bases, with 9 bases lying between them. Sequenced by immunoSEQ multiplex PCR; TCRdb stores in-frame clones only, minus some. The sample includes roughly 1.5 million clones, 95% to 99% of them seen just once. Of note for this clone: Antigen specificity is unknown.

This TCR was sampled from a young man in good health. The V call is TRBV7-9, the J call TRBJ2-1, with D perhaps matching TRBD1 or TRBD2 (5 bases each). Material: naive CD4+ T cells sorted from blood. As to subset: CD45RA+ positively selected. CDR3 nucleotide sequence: TGTGCCAGCAGCCACGGGACGGAGCAGTTCTTC. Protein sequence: CASSHGTEQFF.